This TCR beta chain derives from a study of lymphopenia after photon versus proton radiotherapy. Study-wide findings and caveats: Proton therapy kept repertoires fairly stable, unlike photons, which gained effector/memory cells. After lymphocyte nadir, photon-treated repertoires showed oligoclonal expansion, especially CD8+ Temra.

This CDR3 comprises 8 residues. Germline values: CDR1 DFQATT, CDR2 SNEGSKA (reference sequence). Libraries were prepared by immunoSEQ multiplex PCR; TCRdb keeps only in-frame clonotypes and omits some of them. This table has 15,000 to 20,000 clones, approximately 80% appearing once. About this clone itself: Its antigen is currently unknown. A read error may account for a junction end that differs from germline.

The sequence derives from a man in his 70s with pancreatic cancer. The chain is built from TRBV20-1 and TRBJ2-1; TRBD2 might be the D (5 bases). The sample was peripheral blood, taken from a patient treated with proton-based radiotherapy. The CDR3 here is CSASEALF. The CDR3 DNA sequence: TGCAGTGCTTCGGAGGCGCTCTTC.